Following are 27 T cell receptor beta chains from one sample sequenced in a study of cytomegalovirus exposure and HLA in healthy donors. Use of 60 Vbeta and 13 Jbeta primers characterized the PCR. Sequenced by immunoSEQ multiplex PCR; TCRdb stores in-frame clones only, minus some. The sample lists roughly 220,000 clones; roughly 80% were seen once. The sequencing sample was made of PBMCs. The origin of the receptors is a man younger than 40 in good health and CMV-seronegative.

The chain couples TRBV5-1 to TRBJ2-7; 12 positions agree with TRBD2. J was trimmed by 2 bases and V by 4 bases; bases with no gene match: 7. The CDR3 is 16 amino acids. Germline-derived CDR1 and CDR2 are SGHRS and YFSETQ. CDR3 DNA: TGCGCCAGCAGCCCCCCGGGACTAGCGGGTGCCTACGAGCAGTACTTC. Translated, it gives CASSPPGLAGAYEQYF.

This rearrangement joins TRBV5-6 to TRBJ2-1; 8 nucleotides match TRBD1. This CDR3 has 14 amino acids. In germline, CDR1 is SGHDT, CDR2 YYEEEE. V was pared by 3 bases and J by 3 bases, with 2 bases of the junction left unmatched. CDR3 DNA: TGTGCCAGCAGCTCTGGACAGGGCTACAATGAGCAGTTCTTC. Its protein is CASSSGQGYNEQFF.

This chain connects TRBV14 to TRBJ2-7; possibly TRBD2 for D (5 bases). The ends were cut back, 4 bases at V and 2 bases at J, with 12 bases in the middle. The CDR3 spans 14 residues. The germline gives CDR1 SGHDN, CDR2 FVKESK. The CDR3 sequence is CASSRTGIAYEQYF. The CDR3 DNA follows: TGTGCCAGCAGCCGAACCGGGATAGCCTACGAGCAGTACTTC.

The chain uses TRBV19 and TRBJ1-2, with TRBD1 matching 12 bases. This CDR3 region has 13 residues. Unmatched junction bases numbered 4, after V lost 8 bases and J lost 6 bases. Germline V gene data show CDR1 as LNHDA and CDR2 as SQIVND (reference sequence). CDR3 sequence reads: CASRDRGRDGYTF. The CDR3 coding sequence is TGTGCCAGTCGGGACAGGGGGCGGGATGGCTACACCTTC.

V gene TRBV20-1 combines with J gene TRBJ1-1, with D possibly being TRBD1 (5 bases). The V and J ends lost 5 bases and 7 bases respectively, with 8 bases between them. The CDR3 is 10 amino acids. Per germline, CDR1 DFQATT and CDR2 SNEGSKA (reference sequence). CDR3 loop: CSAGAVEAFF. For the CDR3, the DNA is TGCAGTGCTGGGGCCGTTGAAGCTTTCTTT.

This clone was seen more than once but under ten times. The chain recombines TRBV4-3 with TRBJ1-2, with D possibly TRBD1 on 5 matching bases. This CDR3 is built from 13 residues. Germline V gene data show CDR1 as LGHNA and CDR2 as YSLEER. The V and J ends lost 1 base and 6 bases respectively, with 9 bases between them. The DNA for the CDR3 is TGCGCCAGCAGCCAAGTCGGGGGGAATGGCTACACCTTC. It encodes CASSQVGGNGYTF.

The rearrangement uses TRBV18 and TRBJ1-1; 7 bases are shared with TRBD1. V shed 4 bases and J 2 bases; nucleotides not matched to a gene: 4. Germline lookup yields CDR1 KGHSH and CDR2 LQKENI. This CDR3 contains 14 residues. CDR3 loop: CASSLDRINTEAFF. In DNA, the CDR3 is TGTGCCAGCTCACTGGACAGGATAAACACTGAAGCTTTCTTT.

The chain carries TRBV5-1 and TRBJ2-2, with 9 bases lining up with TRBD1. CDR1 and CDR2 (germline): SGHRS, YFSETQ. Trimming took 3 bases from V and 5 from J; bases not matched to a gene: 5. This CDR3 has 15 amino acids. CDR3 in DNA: TGCGCCAGCAGCTCGCGGACAGGGGTAACCGGGGAGCTGTTTTTT. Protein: CASSSRTGVTGELFF.

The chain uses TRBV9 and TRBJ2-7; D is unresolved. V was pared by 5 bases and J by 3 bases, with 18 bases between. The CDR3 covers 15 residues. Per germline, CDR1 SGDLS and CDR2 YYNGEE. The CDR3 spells CASSRKGLDSYEQYF. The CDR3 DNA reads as TGTGCCAGCAGTCGTAAAGGCCTAGATAGCTACGAGCAGTACTTC.

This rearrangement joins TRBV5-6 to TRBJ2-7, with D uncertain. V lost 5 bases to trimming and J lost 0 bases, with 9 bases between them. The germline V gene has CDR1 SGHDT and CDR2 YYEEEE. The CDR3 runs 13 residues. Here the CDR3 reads CASSLTDSYEQYF. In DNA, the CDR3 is TGTGCCAGCAGTCTGACTGACTCCTACGAGCAGTACTTC. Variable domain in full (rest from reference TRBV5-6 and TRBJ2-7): DAGVTQSPTHLIKTRGQQVTLRCSPKSGHDTVSWYQQALGQGPQFIFQYYEEEERQRGNFPDRFSGHQFPNYSSELNVNALLLGDSALYLCASSLTDSYEQYFGPGTRLTVT.

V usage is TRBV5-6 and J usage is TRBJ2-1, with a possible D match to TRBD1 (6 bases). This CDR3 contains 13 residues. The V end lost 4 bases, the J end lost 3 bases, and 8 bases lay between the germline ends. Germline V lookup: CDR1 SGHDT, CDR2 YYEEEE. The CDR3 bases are TGTGCCAGCAGCCCGGACAGCTACAATGAGCAGTTCTTC. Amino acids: CASSPDSYNEQFF.

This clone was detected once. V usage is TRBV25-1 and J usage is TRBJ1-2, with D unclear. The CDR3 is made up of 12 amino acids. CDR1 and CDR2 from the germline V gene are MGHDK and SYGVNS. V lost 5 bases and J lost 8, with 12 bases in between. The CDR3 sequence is CASSLGPGGYTF. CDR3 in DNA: TGTGCCAGCAGTCTCGGACCGGGAGGCTACACCTTC.

The CDR3 region is CASSVERDSYEQYF. The DNA for the CDR3 is TGTGCCAGCAGCGTAGAACGGGACAGCTACGAGCAGTACTTC. The rearrangement uses TRBV9 and TRBJ2-7, with 7 nucleotides matching TRBD1. Germline loops: CDR1 SGDLS, CDR2 YYNGEE. Trimming cost V 0 bases and J 3 bases; bases outside gene matches: 3. CDR3 length: 14 residues.

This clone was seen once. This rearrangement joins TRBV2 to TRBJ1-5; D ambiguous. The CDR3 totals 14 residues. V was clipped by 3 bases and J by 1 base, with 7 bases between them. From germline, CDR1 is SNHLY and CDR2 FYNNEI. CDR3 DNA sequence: TGTGCCAGCAGTGACCGGAGGAGCAATCAGCCCCAGCATTTT. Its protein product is CASSDRRSNQPQHF.

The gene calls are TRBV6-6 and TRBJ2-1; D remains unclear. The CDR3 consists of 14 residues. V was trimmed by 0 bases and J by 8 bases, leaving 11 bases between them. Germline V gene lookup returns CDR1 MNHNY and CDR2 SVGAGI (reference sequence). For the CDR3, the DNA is TGTGCCAGCAGTTACTCTGCCAGGTCCGATGAGCAGTTCTTC. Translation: CASSYSARSDEQFF.

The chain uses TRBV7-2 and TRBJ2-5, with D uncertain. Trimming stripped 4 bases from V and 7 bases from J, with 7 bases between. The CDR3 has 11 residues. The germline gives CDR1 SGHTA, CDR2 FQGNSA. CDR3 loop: CASSSGATQYF. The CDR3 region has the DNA TGTGCCAGCAGCTCCGGAGCGACCCAGTACTTC.

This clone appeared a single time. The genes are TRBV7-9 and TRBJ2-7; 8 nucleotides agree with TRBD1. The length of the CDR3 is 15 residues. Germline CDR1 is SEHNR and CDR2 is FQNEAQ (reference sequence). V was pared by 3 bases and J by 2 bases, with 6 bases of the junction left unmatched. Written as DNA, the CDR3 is TGTGCCAGCAGCTTTATCAGGACAGGGACCTACGAGCAGTACTTC. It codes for CASSFIRTGTYEQYF.

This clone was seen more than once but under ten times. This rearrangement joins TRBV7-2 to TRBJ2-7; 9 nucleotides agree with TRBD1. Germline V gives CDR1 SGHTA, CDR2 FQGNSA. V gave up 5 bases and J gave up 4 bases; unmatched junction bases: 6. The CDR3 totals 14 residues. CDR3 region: CASSPQDRGYEQYF. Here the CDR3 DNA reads TGTGCCAGCAGCCCCCAGGACAGGGGTTACGAGCAGTACTTC.

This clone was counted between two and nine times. CDR3 DNA sequence: TGTGCCAGCAGCTGGAATACAGGGAGTGAAGCTTTCTTT. Amino acids: CASSWNTGSEAFF. The rearrangement joins TRBV5-4 to TRBJ1-1, with D possibly TRBD1 on 6 matching bases. The V gene's germline CDR1 is SGHNT and CDR2 YYREEE (reference sequence). This CDR3 is built from 13 residues. V was trimmed by 3 bases and J by 7 bases, leaving 13 bases between them.

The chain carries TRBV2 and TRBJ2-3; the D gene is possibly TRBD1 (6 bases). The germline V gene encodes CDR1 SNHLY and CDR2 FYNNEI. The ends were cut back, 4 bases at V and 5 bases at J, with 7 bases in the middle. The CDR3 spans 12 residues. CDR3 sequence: CASSAGVDTQYF. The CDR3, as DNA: TGTGCCAGCAGTGCAGGGGTAGATACGCAGTATTTT.

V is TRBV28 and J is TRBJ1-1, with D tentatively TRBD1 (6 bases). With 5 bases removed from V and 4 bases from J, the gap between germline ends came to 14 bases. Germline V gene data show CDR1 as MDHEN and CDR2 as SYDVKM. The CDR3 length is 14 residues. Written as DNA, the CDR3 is TGTGCCAGCAGTAAGATCAGGGGAAGCACTGAAGCTTTCTTT. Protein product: CASSKIRGSTEAFF.

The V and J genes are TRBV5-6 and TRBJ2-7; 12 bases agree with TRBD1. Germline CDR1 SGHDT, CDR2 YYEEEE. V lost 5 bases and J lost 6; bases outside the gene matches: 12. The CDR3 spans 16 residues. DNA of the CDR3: TGTGCCAGCAGACAGCCGGGACAGGGGGCCTTAGGCGAGCAGTACTTC. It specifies CASRQPGQGALGEQYF.

The CDR3 spells CASSSRRPSDSPLHF. The CDR3 coding sequence is TGTGCCAGCAGCTCCAGGCGTCCATCCGATTCACCCCTCCACTTT. The chain recombines TRBV5-5 with TRBJ1-6; D ambiguous. Per the germline V gene, CDR1 is SGHKS and CDR2 is YYEKEE (reference sequence). The CDR3 covers 15 residues. Trimming removed 3 bases at V and 8 bases at J, with 15 bases between. Variable domain in full (rest from reference TRBV5-5 and TRBJ1-6): DAGVTQSPTHLIKTRGQQVTLRCSPISGHKSVSWYQQVLGQGPQFIFQYYEKEERGRGNFPDRFSARQFPNYSSELNVNALLLGDSALYLCASSSRRPSDSPLHFGNGTRLTVT.

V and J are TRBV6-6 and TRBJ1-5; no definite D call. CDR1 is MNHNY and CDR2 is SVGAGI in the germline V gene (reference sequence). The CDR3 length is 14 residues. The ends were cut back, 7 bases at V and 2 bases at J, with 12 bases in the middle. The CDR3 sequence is CASKEGTRNQPQHF. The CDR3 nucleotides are TGTGCCAGCAAGGAGGGCACGCGCAATCAGCCCCAGCATTTT.

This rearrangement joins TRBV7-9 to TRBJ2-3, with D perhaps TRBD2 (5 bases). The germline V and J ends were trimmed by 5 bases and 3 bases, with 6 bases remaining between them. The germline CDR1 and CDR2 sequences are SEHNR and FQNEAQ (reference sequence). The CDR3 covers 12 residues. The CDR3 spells CASSEGTDTQYF. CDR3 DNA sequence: TGTGCCAGCAGCGAGGGAACAGATACGCAGTATTTT.

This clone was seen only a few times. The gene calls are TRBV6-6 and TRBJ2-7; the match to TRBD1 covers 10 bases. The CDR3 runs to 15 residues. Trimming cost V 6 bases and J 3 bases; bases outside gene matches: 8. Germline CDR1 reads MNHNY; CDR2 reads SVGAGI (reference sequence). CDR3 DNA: TGTGCCAGCAGCCCGGGACAGGGGAAAGGCTACGAGCAGTACTTC. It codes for CASSPGQGKGYEQYF.

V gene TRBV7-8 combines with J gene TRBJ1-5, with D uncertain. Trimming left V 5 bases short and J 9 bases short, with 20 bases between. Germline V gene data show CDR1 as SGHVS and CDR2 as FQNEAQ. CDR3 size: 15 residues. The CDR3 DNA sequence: TGTGCCAGCAGCCCACAGTTCCCTGGCGGGCGGCCCCAGCATTTT. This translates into CASSPQFPGGRPQHF.